These 24 T cell receptor beta chains were sequenced from one sample in a study of control samples from healthy donors and cancer patients. Repertoires were generated with immunoSEQ multiplex PCR, while TCRdb's copy carries only in-frame clones and drops some. The sample shows around 40,000 clones, around 93% of them seen only once. Input material: PBMCs. Source of these receptors: a woman aged 40 to 50 with head and neck cancer.

This CDR3 reads CASSGGLRGEQFF. As DNA, the CDR3 is TGTGCCAGCAGCGGGGGCCTGAGGGGTGAGCAGTTCTTC. The chain carries TRBV9 and TRBJ2-1; possibly TRBD1 or TRBD2 for D (5 bases each). V was clipped by 3 bases and J by 9 bases, with 13 bases between them. In germline, CDR1 is SGDLS, CDR2 YYNGEE. This CDR3 spans 13 amino acids.

The chain uses TRBV5-1 and TRBJ1-6, with D possibly TRBD1 on 5 matching bases. V gave up 4 bases and J gave up 9 bases, with 20 bases separating them. Germline V lookup: CDR1 SGHRS, CDR2 YFSETQ. The CDR3 totals 16 residues. CDR3 sequence (DNA): TGCGCCAGCAGCATCGACGGGGGAAGGATCGGTTCACCCCTCCACTTT. Its protein is CASSIDGGRIGSPLHF. Based on the CDR3 plus reference TRBV5-1 and TRBJ1-6, the full variable domain is KAGVTQTPRYLIKTRGQQVTLSCSPISGHRSVSWYQQTPGQGLQFLFEYFSETQRNKGNFPGRFSGRQFSNSRSEMNVSTLELGDSALYLCASSIDGGRIGSPLHFGNGTRLTVT.

Only a few counts were recorded for this clone. CDR3 sequence: CASSKCKGGEANYGYTF. CDR3 nucleotide sequence: TGTGCCAGCAGCAAATGTAAAGGGGGCGAAGCTAACTATGGCTACACCTTC. V gene TRBV21-1 combines with J gene TRBJ1-2; the table gives TRBD1 as D, unverified against the DNA. TRBV21-1 is termed a pseudogene. The CDR3 length is 17 residues.

V usage is TRBV19 and J usage is TRBJ1-2; 9 bases map to TRBD1. V gave up 6 bases and J gave up 10 bases; unmatched junction bases: 9. CDR1 and CDR2 (germline): LNHDA, SQIVND (reference sequence). The CDR3 runs to 13 residues. CDR3 loop: CASRSTGGRVYTF. CDR3 nucleotide sequence: TGTGCCAGTAGATCGACAGGGGGGAGAGTCTACACCTTC.

This clone occurred a few times. The CDR3 region has the DNA TGTGCCAGCAGCGTGGACAGAAGCAATCAGCCCCAGCATTTT. Its protein is CASSVDRSNQPQHF. The chain recombines TRBV2 with TRBJ1-5; D is possibly TRBD1 (6 bases). The CDR3 runs to 14 residues. CDR1 and CDR2 from the germline V gene are SNHLY and FYNNEI. V dropped 6 bases and J dropped 1 base, with 10 bases sitting between them.

This clone was observed a few times. The rearrangement joins TRBV10-3 to TRBJ1-1; 9 bases map to TRBD1. CDR3 size: 13 residues. Germline CDR1 and CDR2: ENHRY and SYGVKD. Losses at the gene ends were 4 bases for V and 7 bases for J; bases not matched to a gene: 4. The CDR3 loop is CAISGTGEYEAFF. The CDR3 nucleotides are TGTGCCATCAGTGGGACAGGGGAATATGAAGCTTTCTTT.

CDR3 bases: TGTGCCAGTAGCTCCCCCCCGGGAAGCACTGAAGCTTTCTTT. Its protein product is CASSSPPGSTEAFF. The V gene is TRBV19, the J gene TRBJ1-1; the D is unclear. The CDR3 spans 14 residues. The germline gives CDR1 LNHDA, CDR2 SQIVND (reference sequence). V was shortened by 6 bases and J by 4 bases, with 15 bases between the two germline ends.

This chain uses TRBV2 with TRBJ1-5; no clear D. CDR1 is SNHLY and CDR2 is FYNNEI in the germline V gene. CDR3 length: 12 amino acids. Trimming removed 9 bases from V and 5 bases from J, with 11 bases in between. CDR3 nucleotides: TGTGCCAGTGGGAGTGAGTATCAGCCCCAGCATTTT. It yields the protein CASGSEYQPQHF.

The V gene is TRBV7-2, the J gene TRBJ2-3; D is perhaps TRBD1 (5 bases). The CDR3 consists of 14 residues. Between the trimmed V and J ends, which lost 3 bases and 2 bases, there was a span of 9 bases. Germline loops: CDR1 SGHTA, CDR2 FQGNSA. CDR3 DNA: TGTGCCAGCAGCTTGAGACAGACCACAGATACGCAGTATTTT. The encoded protein is CASSLRQTTDTQYF.

This chain connects TRBV29-1 to TRBJ1-2; D is unresolved. This CDR3 has 12 amino acids. Germline lookup yields CDR1 SQVTM and CDR2 ANQGSEA. The V end was cut by 6 bases, the J end by 6 bases, with 14 bases between. This chain's CDR3 is CSVVERIHGYTF. CDR3 in DNA: TGCAGCGTCGTAGAAAGAATACATGGCTACACCTTC.

The V call is TRBV5-1, the J call TRBJ2-2, with 7 bases that match TRBD2. CDR1 and CDR2 from the germline V gene are SGHRS and YFSETQ. V was clipped by 3 bases and J by 9 bases; unmatched bases: 8. The CDR3 runs 14 residues. The CDR3 coding sequence is TGCGCCAGCAGCTGGGAGCGGGAACGGTGGGAGCTGTTTTTT. The encoded protein is CASSWERERWELFF.

This clone was seen just once. The rearrangement links TRBV7-3 to TRBJ2-1; TRBD2 matches 8 bases. With V trimmed by 5 bases and J by 7 bases, 10 bases remained unmatched. The germline CDR1 and CDR2 sequences are SGHTA and FQGTGA. This CDR3 region has 15 residues. CDR3 coding DNA: TGTGCCAGCAGCCCCGGGGCGGGAGGAAGGAATGAGCAGTTCTTC. Translated: CASSPGAGGRNEQFF.

V and J are TRBV12-5 and TRBJ2-3, with 7 bases aligning to TRBD2. CDR1 is LGHNT and CDR2 is FRNRAP in the germline V gene. This CDR3 region has 17 residues. V shed 3 bases and J 0 bases; nucleotides not matched to a gene: 9. The CDR3 reads CASGFYPAGSSTDTQYF. The CDR3, as DNA: TGTGCTAGTGGTTTCTATCCAGCGGGGTCTAGCACAGATACGCAGTATTTT.

V usage is TRBV5-1 and J usage is TRBJ2-5; 9 bases line up with TRBD1. The length of the CDR3 is 16 residues. After removal of 0 bases from V and 5 bases from J, the junction contained 8 bases not matched to a gene. The V gene's germline CDR1 is SGHRS and CDR2 YFSETQ. The CDR3 protein is CASSLGAQGATETQYF. In DNA form, the CDR3 reads TGCGCCAGCAGCTTGGGGGCACAGGGGGCGACGGAGACCCAGTACTTC.

For the CDR3, the DNA is TGTGCCAGCAGCTTAACTAGCGGGCCCGATACGCAGTATTTT. This gives the protein CASSLTSGPDTQYF. The chain links TRBV7-3 to TRBJ2-3; 7 bases match TRBD2. J gave up 6 bases and V 0 bases, and 3 bases lay outside the gene matches. The CDR3 spans 14 residues. CDR1 and CDR2 from the germline V gene are SGHTA and FQGTGA.

The chain couples TRBV13 to TRBJ2-3; possibly TRBD1 or TRBD2 for D (6 bases each). Trimming stripped 5 bases from V and 0 bases from J, with 15 bases between. Germline CDR1 reads PRHDT; CDR2 reads FYEKMQ (reference sequence). The CDR3 extends over 16 amino acids. CDR3 sequence: CASSPGAYTSTDTQYF. The CDR3 bases are TGTGCCAGCAGCCCGGGGGCGTACACTAGCACAGATACGCAGTATTTT. The complete variable domain, with remaining parts taken from reference TRBV13 and TRBJ2-3, reads AAGVIQSPRHLIKEKRETATLKCYPIPRHDTVYWYQQGPGQDPQFLISFYEKMQSDKGSIPDRFSAQQFSDYHSELNMSSLELGDSALYFCASSPGAYTSTDTQYFGPGTRLTVL.

The chain has TRBV3-1 (or the pseudogene TRBV3-2) and TRBJ1-5; D remains unclear. The V end was cut by 1 base, the J end by 2 bases, with 6 bases between. The V gene's germline CDR1 is LGHDT and CDR2 YNNKEL (reference sequence). This CDR3 is 14 amino acids long. CDR3 loop: CASSQASGNQPQHF. The CDR3 DNA follows: TGTGCCAGCAGCCAAGCATCGGGCAATCAGCCCCAGCATTTT.

The V call is TRBV19, the J call TRBJ1-1; TRBD1 might be the D (6 bases). The CDR3 loop spans 16 amino acids. Trimming pared 1 base from V and 3 bases from J, leaving 15 bases between. Germline V lookup: CDR1 LNHDA, CDR2 SQIVND (reference sequence). The CDR3 DNA follows: TGTGCCAGTAGTATAGGAGGGGGTACGGGGCACACTGAAGCTTTCTTT. Protein sequence: CASSIGGGTGHTEAFF.

The chain employs TRBV28 and TRBJ1-5, with D hard to call. The CDR3 is 15 amino acids. Trimming stripped 6 bases from V and 5 bases from J, with 17 bases between. CDR1 MDHEN and CDR2 SYDVKM come from the germline V gene. The CDR3 DNA follows: TGTGCCAGCAGGATGGATCAGGTAACCTATCAGCCCCAGCATTTT. This sequence encodes CASRMDQVTYQPQHF.

This clone was seen only once. The chain employs TRBV27 and TRBJ2-2; possibly TRBD2 for D (5 bases). The germline gives CDR1 MNHEY, CDR2 SMNVEV (reference sequence). Trimming stripped 4 bases from V and 4 bases from J, with 16 bases between. This CDR3 is built from 16 residues. CDR3 residues: CASSSPSGITTGELFF. Here the CDR3 DNA reads TGTGCCAGCAGTTCCCCCTCCGGGATTACCACCGGGGAGCTGTTTTTT.

The J gene is TRBJ1-2, the V gene TRBV7-2, with TRBD1 as a possible D gene (5 bases). The CDR3 is 16 residues long. V was clipped by 5 bases and J by 1 base, with 17 bases between them. Germline V gives CDR1 SGHTA, CDR2 FQGNSA. The CDR3 protein is CASSPRGGIINYGYTF. The CDR3, as DNA: TGTGCCAGCAGCCCGAGGGGAGGGATAATTAACTATGGCTACACCTTC.

The rearrangement joins TRBV3-1 (or the pseudogene TRBV3-2) to TRBJ2-2; no firm D call. V shed 4 bases and J shed 4 bases, with 13 bases lying between them. This CDR3 has 15 amino acids. CDR1 LGHDT and CDR2 YNNKEL come from the germline V gene (reference sequence). CDR3 region: CASSPLWEGTGELFF. The CDR3, as DNA: TGTGCCAGCAGCCCTCTTTGGGAAGGCACCGGGGAGCTGTTTTTT.

This sequence joins TRBV2 and TRBJ2-6; D perhaps matches TRBD1 (6 bases). The germline V gene encodes CDR1 SNHLY and CDR2 FYNNEI. V shed 5 bases and J shed 0 bases, with 11 bases lying between them. This CDR3 has 16 amino acids. The CDR3 loop reads CASSPGQHSGANVLTF. CDR3 DNA sequence: TGTGCCAGCAGTCCGGGACAACACTCTGGGGCCAACGTCCTGACTTTC.

V is TRBV7-3 and J is TRBJ2-1; D is undetermined. The CDR3 covers 15 residues. Germline V CDR1 and CDR2: SGHTA, FQGTGA. Between the trimmed V and J ends, which lost 5 bases and 0 bases, there was a span of 11 bases. In DNA form, the CDR3 reads TGTGCCAGCAGCCCGGCCCGAAGCTCCTACAATGAGCAGTTCTTC. Translation gives CASSPARSSYNEQFF. Filled out from reference TRBV7-3 and TRBJ2-1, the complete variable domain reads GAGVSQTPSNKVTEKGKYVELRCDPISGHTALYWYRQSLGQGPEFLIYFQGTGAADDSGLPNDRFFAVRPEGSVSTLKIQRTERGDSAVYLCASSPARSSYNEQFFGPGTRLTVL.